This T cell receptor beta chain comes out of a study of T cell responses to AZD1222 COVID-19 vaccine. The study's findings and limits: Among the donors, most were white British and more were female, and clonal diversity was possibly underestimated. Vaccine-related CD4 TCRs covered spike, predominating at 160-218 and 743-854.

CDR1 and CDR2 from the germline V gene are LNHDA and SQIVND (reference sequence). This CDR3 region has 16 residues. The V and J ends lost 7 bases and 10 bases respectively, with 23 bases between them. A note on this clone: As yet, its antigen is unknown.

Data came from immunoSEQ multiplex PCR; TCRdb stores just in-frame clones and leaves some out. The sample shows tens of thousands of clones, roughly 89% of them seen only once. The chain recombines TRBV19 with TRBJ1-6, with D hard to call. This clonotype originated in an adult who received the AZD1222 COVID-19 vaccine. The sample here was peripheral blood, taken 28 days after the second AZD1222 dose. CDR3 nucleotide sequence: TGTGCCAGTACCTCTCTACCGGGAGGGTCCGGGTCACCCCTCCACTTT. This sequence encodes CASTSLPGGSGSPLHF.